This entry concerns a single TCR beta chain. This entry belongs to a study of blood T cell repertoires in COVID-19. The overall study: Specimens from acute and convalescent COVID-19 originated in the United States, Italy and Spain.

The V and J ends lost 6 bases and 10 bases, in that order; junction bases with no gene match: 10. CDR1 MDHEN and CDR2 SYDVKM come from the germline V gene. The CDR3 sequence is 13 residues long. How the authors handled the data: Quantification of nucleated cells was approximated via reference gene primer amplification. The method was immunoSEQ multiplex PCR; TCRdb's version includes in-frame clones alone and lacks a portion of them. That table supplies the V and J calls and clone size; D and trimming were determined from the DNA. This repertoire shows 100,000 to 150,000 clones, approximately 90% found once; its top ten account for 15% to 20%.

The chain carries TRBV28 and TRBJ1-1, with TRBD1 matching 8 bases. This TCR came from a man in his forties or fifties with active or convalescent COVID-19. Sequencing was carried out using peripheral blood. CDR3 nucleotides: TGTGCCAGCAGGGACAGGGTATCTTGGGGAGCTTTCTTT. Translating gives CASRDRVSWGAFF.